These T cell receptor beta chains were read from a single sample in a study of Ad26.COV2.S vaccination and SARS-CoV-2 variants. The protocol was immunoSEQ multiplex PCR, while the TCRdb copy is restricted to in-frame clones and leaves out a portion. The sample yields 320,000 or so clones, roughly nine tenths seen once. Sequenced material: peripheral blood, taken in a trial of Ad26.COV2.S vaccine versus placebo. The source of these receptors is a person between 18 and 60 years old who received the Ad26.COV2.S COVID-19 vaccine or a placebo. CDR3s leave out the opening cysteine and the closing phenylalanine or tryptophan. D genes are given only for firm matches.

d_call,j_call,v_call,cdr3_aa
.,TRBJ2-5,TRBV15,ATSSPAANQETQY
.,TRBJ1-1,TRBV19,ASRLTGEAF
TRBD1,TRBJ1-1,TRBV29-1,SVERTGGYLRRVWDRPTEAF
TRBD1,TRBJ1-1,TRBV18,ASSPGRTGVTEAF
.,TRBJ2-3,TRBV6-5,AISPQRVSTDTQY
.,TRBJ2-1,TRBV19,ASSYLGFGRNNEQF
.,TRBJ1-6,TRBV4-3,ASSQDTASSSPLH
TRBD1,TRBJ1-1,TRBV4-3,ASSQYTGGTEAF
.,TRBJ1-1,TRBV18,ASSPAKNTEAF
TRBD1,TRBJ1-2,TRBV3-1/TRBV3-2,ASSQTGGKGYT
.,TRBJ1-3,TRBV5-5,ASSLSDGFSGNTIY
.,TRBJ1-1,TRBV5-4,ASSLGQGGTEAF
.,TRBJ2-7,TRBV6-6,ASSLSTGAAYEQY
.,TRBJ2-1,TRBV9,ASSVEAVGGYNEQF
.,TRBJ2-1,TRBV6-6,ASRPDRSYNEQF
.,TRBJ1-2,TRBV6-2/TRBV6-3,ASSYGNYGYT
.,TRBJ2-3,TRBV12-3/TRBV12-4,ASRDRSRGTQY
TRBD1,TRBJ1-6,TRBV19,ASSIGTGGNSPLH
.,TRBJ1-2,TRBV3-1/TRBV3-2,ASSQVILYGYT
.,TRBJ2-1,TRBV27,ASSLQTGRTLYFSNEQF
.,TRBJ1-2,TRBV5-1,ASSSSGLRAYGYT
.,TRBJ1-2,TRBV2,ASSEAQGWYGYT
.,TRBJ1-5,TRBV7-9,ASSLVGGLSNQPQH
.,TRBJ2-1,TRBV7-3,ASSLTVGHNEQF
.,TRBJ2-2,TRBV14,ASSHGIAYTGELF
.,TRBJ1-2,TRBV5-1,ASSPRDGGYGYT
TRBD1,TRBJ1-1,TRBV2,ASGGQGANTEAF
.,TRBJ2-5,TRBV6-2/TRBV6-3,ASSYSGTKETQY
TRBD2,TRBJ2-2,TRBV9,ASGRTSGILTGELF
.,TRBJ2-1,TRBV10-1,ASSESPLRGYNEQF
.,TRBJ1-6,TRBV6-2/TRBV6-3,ASSYSGTGTSPLH
.,TRBJ2-6,TRBV7-6,ASSWAPGSGANVLT
.,TRBJ1-2,TRBV7-9,ASSLEQPTNYGYT
.,TRBJ1-2,TRBV7-9,ASSPLKNYGYT
.,TRBJ1-1,TRBV12-3/TRBV12-4,ASSLQGDTEAF
.,TRBJ1-5,TRBV6-5,ASGRGAFGNQPQH
TRBD1,TRBJ1-5,TRBV4-1,ASSQTGTGYSNQPQH
.,TRBJ2-1,TRBV29-1,SVDTGGGGGNEQF
TRBD1,TRBJ1-2,TRBV9,ASSVTDRGLNYGYT
TRBD1,TRBJ2-1,TRBV11-3,ASSLVWGQGPPNEQF
.,TRBJ1-1,TRBV6-5,ASSYSIGGTEAF
.,TRBJ1-1,TRBV2,ASSWSEGVTF
.,TRBJ2-1,TRBV11-3,ASSFGGAKNEQF
.,TRBJ1-2,TRBV9,ASSTRFDTRYGYT
.,TRBJ1-4,TRBV27,ASSLNGGRDEKLF
TRBD1,TRBJ1-1,TRBV18,ASSPRTGVSGTEAF
TRBD1,TRBJ2-7,TRBV4-1,ASSQAGTALYEQY
.,TRBJ1-2,TRBV5-5,ASSLIHRAYGYT
TRBD2,TRBJ2-1,TRBV19,ASSRLAGGANEQF